Detailed here is one T cell receptor beta chain. As yet, its antigen is unknown. The data were obtained in a study of PD-L1 blockade in urothelial cancer. Time point defined: pretreatment peripheral blood. The CDR3 length is 15 residues. Germline CDR1 SGDLS, CDR2 YYNGEE. Between the trimmed V and J ends, which lost 4 bases and 4 bases, there was a span of 14 bases. Regarding the study as a whole: Tumor-associated clones in blood expanded more at 3 weeks in durable-benefit patients.

Each PCR contained spiked-in synthetic TCR analog templates. TCRdb keeps only in-frame clones here, not all; method: immunoSEQ multiplex PCR. The sample lists 80,000 to 90,000 clones, over 75% seen once, with roughly 14% in the top ten. This receptor was obtained from a man aged 55 to 69 with urothelial cancer. V usage is TRBV9 and J usage is TRBJ1-4, with a possible D match to TRBD1 (6 bases). This specimen was PBMCs, taken around atezolizumab (anti-PD-L1) treatment. DNA of the CDR3: TGTGCCAGCAGCCCCAGGACAGAGATTAATGAAAAACTGTTTTTT. Protein: CASSPRTEINEKLFF.